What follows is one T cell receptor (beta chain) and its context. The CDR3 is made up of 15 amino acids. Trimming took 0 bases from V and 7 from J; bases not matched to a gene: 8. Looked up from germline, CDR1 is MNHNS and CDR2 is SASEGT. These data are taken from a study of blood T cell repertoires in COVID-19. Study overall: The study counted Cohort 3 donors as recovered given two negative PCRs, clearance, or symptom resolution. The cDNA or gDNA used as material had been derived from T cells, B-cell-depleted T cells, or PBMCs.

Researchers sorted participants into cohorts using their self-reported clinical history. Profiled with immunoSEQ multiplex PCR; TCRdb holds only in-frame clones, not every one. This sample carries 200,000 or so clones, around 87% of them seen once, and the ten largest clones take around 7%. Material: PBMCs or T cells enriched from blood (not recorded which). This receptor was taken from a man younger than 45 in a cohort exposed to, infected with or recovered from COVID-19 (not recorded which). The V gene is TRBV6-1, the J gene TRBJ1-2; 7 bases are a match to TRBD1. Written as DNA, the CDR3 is TGTGCCAGCAGTGAAGCCGGAGGGGGCGCATTTGGCTACACCTTC. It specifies CASSEAGGGAFGYTF.